A single T cell receptor beta chain is shown here with its context. Trimming removed 5 bases from V and 3 bases from J; junction bases left unmatched: 7. Germline V gene data show CDR1 as SGHTA and CDR2 as FQGNSA. The CDR3 sequence is 15 residues long. Sequencing used immunoSEQ multiplex PCR; TCRdb keeps in-frame clones, though not all of them. The sample contains approximately 1,000 clones, roughly 83% of which appear only once. These data belong to a study of chemoradiotherapy in HPV16-positive cancers. V gene TRBV7-2 combines with J gene TRBJ2-7; 10 bases are shared with TRBD1. This specimen consisted of tumor tissue, obtained from a patient who underwent chemoradiotherapy. The source is a human donor with HPV-associated anogenital cancer. The chain's CDR3 is CASSPRRTGGYEQYF. The CDR3 DNA is TGTGCCAGCAGCCCTAGGCGGACAGGGGGCTACGAGCAGTACTTC.